This TCR beta chain was found in a study of blood T cell repertoires in COVID-19. Produced via immunoSEQ multiplex PCR; TCRdb's table is partial and in-frame only. This table holds 350,000 to 450,000 clones, roughly 92% found once. The specimen sequenced was PBMCs or T cells enriched from blood (not recorded which). This TCR was recovered from a woman in her 40s who had been exposed to COVID-19.

The CDR3 protein is CASRPDRGGQETQYF. In nucleotides, the CDR3 is TGTGCCAGCAGGCCGGACAGGGGAGGTCAAGAGACCCAGTACTTC. This chain links TRBV7-9 with TRBJ2-5; TRBD1 matches at 9 bases. V lost 6 bases and J lost 2; bases outside the gene matches: 7. This CDR3 contains 15 residues. CDR1 and CDR2 (germline): SEHNR, FQNEAQ (reference sequence).